This TCR beta chain was sequenced during a study of Ad26.COV2.S vaccination and SARS-CoV-2 variants. Whole-study results and caveats: Breadth of non-spike TCRs did not differ between vaccinees and placebo recipients. Participants in the vaccine arm had higher spike-specific TCR breadth; placebo recipients had lower. Total T cell responses, in the TCR breadth and depth analyses, may have been underestimated.

The CDR3 is 16 residues long. Germline lookup yields CDR1 SGHRS and CDR2 YFSETQ. The ends lost 1 base at V and 3 bases at J; junction bases unmatched: 9. Sequenced by immunoSEQ multiplex PCR; TCRdb stores in-frame clones only, minus some. The sample shows roughly 320,000 clones, more than 70% of them seen only once. In regard to this clone: The antigen is unknown.

As for treatment: 15 to 20 received Ad26.COV2.S at low or high dose, single or two shots; about 5 received placebo; per-sample allocation not given. At day 63 after the first vaccine or placebo injection, samples were drawn. The individual, an adult aged 18-55 years, was a donor in Boston. The sequence was collected from a person between 18 and 65 years old who received the Ad26.COV2.S COVID-19 vaccine or a placebo. The material was peripheral blood, obtained in a trial of Ad26.COV2.S vaccine versus placebo. The chain links TRBV5-1 to TRBJ2-7; 8 nucleotides agree with TRBD2. The CDR3 spells CASSLRQGLEGYEQYF. CDR3 nucleotides: TGCGCCAGCAGCTTGCGGCAGGGACTAGAGGGCTACGAGCAGTACTTC.